This is a list of T cell receptor beta chains from one sample in a study of read filtering for tumor transcriptome and immune sequencing. TCRdb recomputed calls from the reads with MiXCR, one row per CDR3 protein. The data contain around 29,000 distinct CDR3 sequences, approximately 14% of them singletons. Specimen: a population of CD138-negative cells sorted from bone marrow. Source of these receptors: a donor aged 40 or over with multiple myeloma. Each CDR3 is given with its conserved first and last residue. D genes are given only for firm matches. A clone size is listed for some rows: how often the clone was seen (once, few, many), or a class if it is expanded.

J: TRBJ2-3
size: many
D: TRBD2
V: TRBV7-8
DNA: TGTGCCAGCAGCCCCGGGACTAGCGGGAAAGATACGCAGTATTTT
CDR3: CASSPGTSGKDTQYF

J: TRBJ1-4
size: many
D: -
V: TRBV20-1
DNA: TGCAGTGCTAGTGGGACGGATGAAAAACTGTTTTTT
CDR3: CSASGTDEKLFF

J: TRBJ2-1
size: -
D: TRBD2
V: TRBV7-9
DNA: TGTGCCAGCAGCCGAGGGACTAGCTGGAATGAGCAGTTCTTC
CDR3: CASSRGTSWNEQFF

J: TRBJ1-1
size: many
D: -
V: TRBV7-2
DNA: TGTGCCAGCAGCTTAGGACTCGATAACACTGAAGCTTTCTTT
CDR3: CASSLGLDNTEAFF

J: TRBJ2-3
size: many
D: -
V: TRBV19
DNA: TGTGCCAGTACTCTAGCCAACACAGATACGCAGTATTTT
CDR3: CASTLANTDTQYF

J: TRBJ1-2
size: many
D: TRBD1
V: TRBV7-9
DNA: TGTGCCAGCAGCCGTGGGACAGCCCCCGGGGTAGCTAACTATGGCTACACCTTC
CDR3: CASSRGTAPGVANYGYTF

J: TRBJ1-3
size: few
D: -
V: TRBV30
DNA: TGTGCCTGGAGTGTATTTCAGGGCGGAAACACCATATATTTT
CDR3: CAWSVFQGGNTIYF

J: TRBJ2-1
size: many
D: TRBD1
V: TRBV11-2
DNA: TGTGCCAGCACCAGACAGGGCTACAATGAGCAGTTCTTC
CDR3: CASTRQGYNEQFF

J: TRBJ2-6
size: many
D: -
V: TRBV20-1
DNA: TGCAGTGCTAGTTCCAACTCTGGGGCCAACGTCCTGACTTTC
CDR3: CSASSNSGANVLTF

J: TRBJ2-2
size: -
D: -
V: TRBV7-9
DNA: TGTGCCAGCAGCAAAACAGGGAGTCACGGGGAGCTGTTTTTT
CDR3: CASSKTGSHGELFF

J: TRBJ2-1
size: medium-sized
D: -
V: TRBV20-1
DNA: TGCAGTGCCACGGTGGGGGCAGGGAGCTCCTACAATGAGCAGTTCTTC
CDR3: CSATVGAGSSYNEQFF

J: TRBJ1-1
size: -
D: TRBD1
V: TRBV24-1
DNA: TGTGCCTCTAGTGCTAACGACAGGGGCTCGAACACTGAAGCTTTCTTT
CDR3: CASSANDRGSNTEAFF

J: TRBJ2-1
size: many
D: -
V: TRBV27
DNA: TGTGCCAGCAGTTTTCAGGGGTTGAATGAGCAGTTCTTC
CDR3: CASSFQGLNEQFF

J: TRBJ2-2
size: many
D: -
V: TRBV28
DNA: TGTGCCAGCAGTTTTATCGGGGAGCTGTTTTTT
CDR3: CASSFIGELFF

J: TRBJ2-1
size: few
D: TRBD2
V: TRBV29-1
DNA: TGCAGCGTTGAGTGGGCGGGAGGGAACAATGAGCAGTTCTTC
CDR3: CSVEWAGGNNEQFF

J: TRBJ1-5
size: many
D: -
V: TRBV28
DNA: TGTGCCAGCAGTTTATGGGGTCAGCCCCAGCATTTT
CDR3: CASSLWGQPQHF

J: TRBJ1-4
size: many
D: -
V: TRBV11-3
DNA: TGTGCCAGCAGCTTAGAGACATCGACGTGGGGGAATGAAAAACTGTTTTTT
CDR3: CASSLETSTWGNEKLFF

J: TRBJ2-7
size: many
D: -
V: TRBV19
DNA: TGTGCCAGTAGCCAAACTACGGGTGAGCAGTACTTC
CDR3: CASSQTTGEQYF

J: TRBJ1-1
size: many
D: TRBD1
V: TRBV28
DNA: TGTGCCAGCAGTCCCGGGACAGGGGCTTGGGGGGTCAAACGGAATACTAACACTGAAGCTTTCTTT
CDR3: CASSPGTGAWGVKRNTNTEAFF

J: TRBJ2-3
size: many
D: TRBD2
V: TRBV19
DNA: TGTGCCAGTAGTACCGGGACTAGCGGTGCGCAGTATTTT
CDR3: CASSTGTSGAQYF

J: TRBJ1-3
size: many
D: -
V: TRBV6-5
DNA: TGTGCCAGCAGTTACTCCCCATCATTTGGAAACACCATATATTTT
CDR3: CASSYSPSFGNTIYF

J: TRBJ2-5
size: many
D: -
V: TRBV12-3/TRBV12-4
DNA: TGTGCCAGCAGTACCCGGACTGGACAAGAGACCCAGTACTTC
CDR3: CASSTRTGQETQYF

J: TRBJ2-5
size: many
D: -
V: TRBV11-2
DNA: TGTGCCAGCAGCTTAGAGCCCCCTACCGGGTTGGAGACCCAGTACTTC
CDR3: CASSLEPPTGLETQYF

J: TRBJ2-5
size: many
D: -
V: TRBV29-1
DNA: TGCAGCGTTGAAGGGAATTCAGAGACCCAGTACTTC
CDR3: CSVEGNSETQYF

J: TRBJ2-1
size: many
D: -
V: TRBV28
DNA: TGTGCCAGCAGTTACTATGACAATGAGCAGTTCTTC
CDR3: CASSYYDNEQFF

J: TRBJ2-7
size: many
D: -
V: TRBV23-1
DNA: TGCGCCAGCAGGCACCTCATAATCCCGACCTGCTTC
CDR3: CASRHLIIPTCF

J: TRBJ1-3
size: many
D: -
V: TRBV7-3
DNA: TGTGCCAGCAGCCCAAACAGGGACCCCGGAAACACCATATATTTT
CDR3: CASSPNRDPGNTIYF

J: TRBJ1-1
size: many
D: -
V: TRBV3-1
DNA: TGTGCCAGCAGCCAAGCCTTGGGGGGGCTTAGCGACACTGAAGCTTTCTTT
CDR3: CASSQALGGLSDTEAFF

J: TRBJ2-1
size: many
D: TRBD2
V: TRBV5-4
DNA: TGTGCCAGCAGCTTTATGCTAGCGGCCTACAATGAGCAGTTCTTC
CDR3: CASSFMLAAYNEQFF

J: TRBJ2-7
size: many
D: -
V: TRBV5-1
DNA: TGCGCCAGCAGCACCATACCCGGGACAAGTAACTACGAGCAGTACTTC
CDR3: CASSTIPGTSNYEQYF

J: TRBJ2-7
size: many
D: TRBD2
V: TRBV15
DNA: TGTGCCACCAGCCGAAGGACTAGAGGCGGGTACGAGCAGTACTTC
CDR3: CATSRRTRGGYEQYF

J: TRBJ2-1
size: many
D: TRBD2
V: TRBV19
DNA: TGTGCCAGTAGTATGCCGGGACTAGTCTACAATGAGCAGTTCTTC
CDR3: CASSMPGLVYNEQFF

J: TRBJ1-4
size: many
D: -
V: TRBV28
DNA: TGTGCCAGCAGTTTAGGGGGTAATGAAAAACTGTTTTTT
CDR3: CASSLGGNEKLFF

J: TRBJ1-1
size: many
D: -
V: TRBV10-3
DNA: TGTGCCTCGAGAGGGACACTTTTGAACACTGAAGCTTTCTTT
CDR3: CASRGTLLNTEAFF

J: TRBJ1-1
size: many
D: -
V: TRBV5-1
DNA: TGCGCCAGCAGCTTGGCCGCGGCGGGTAACACTGAAGCTTTCTTT
CDR3: CASSLAAAGNTEAFF

J: TRBJ1-1
size: -
D: -
V: TRBV14
DNA: TGTGCCAGCAGCCAATGGAGGTCCCACAGGGCGAACGCTGTAGCTTTCTTT
CDR3: CASSQWRSHRANAVAFF